This note documents a single T cell receptor (beta chain) sequence. Its specificity is not known. Per the germline V gene, CDR1 is MNHNS and CDR2 is SASEGT. Trimming took 4 bases from V and 2 from J; bases not matched to a gene: 5. CDR3 length: 15 residues. Researchers ran the PCR with 60 Vbeta and 13 Jbeta primers. Some clones are missing from TCRdb's copy, which holds only in-frame ones; the method was immunoSEQ multiplex PCR. The top ten hold 0.58% of the sample, which has 200,000 to 250,000 clones, approximately 82% seen once. This specimen comes from a study of cytomegalovirus exposure and HLA in healthy donors. Study in general: Assignment to the Caucasian-associated ancestry cluster applied to over 70% of the approximately 370 genotyped donors. The study's findings and limits: Earlier findings revealed that most TCR beta V segments proved productive either about 87% or about 30% of the time.

The receptor comes from a woman aged 40-49 years in good health and CMV-seronegative. Input material: PBMCs. This chain links TRBV6-1 with TRBJ2-5, with 9 bases matching TRBD1. The CDR3 DNA reads as TGTGCCAGCAGTGCCCGACAGGGGGATCAAGAGACCCAGTACTTC. Amino acids: CASSARQGDQETQYF.